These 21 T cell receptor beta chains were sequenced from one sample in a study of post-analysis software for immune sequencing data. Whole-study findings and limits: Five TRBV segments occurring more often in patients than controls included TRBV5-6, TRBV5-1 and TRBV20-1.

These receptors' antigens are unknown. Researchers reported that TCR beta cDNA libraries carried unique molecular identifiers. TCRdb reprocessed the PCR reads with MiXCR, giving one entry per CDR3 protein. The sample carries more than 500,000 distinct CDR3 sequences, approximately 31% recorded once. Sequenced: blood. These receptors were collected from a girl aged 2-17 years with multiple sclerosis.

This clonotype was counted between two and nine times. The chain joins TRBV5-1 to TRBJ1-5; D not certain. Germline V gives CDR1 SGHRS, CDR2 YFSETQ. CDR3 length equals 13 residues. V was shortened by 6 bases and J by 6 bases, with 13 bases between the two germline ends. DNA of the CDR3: TGCGCCAGCACCTCCGGGGATGGTCAGCCCCAGCATTTT. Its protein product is CASTSGDGQPQHF.

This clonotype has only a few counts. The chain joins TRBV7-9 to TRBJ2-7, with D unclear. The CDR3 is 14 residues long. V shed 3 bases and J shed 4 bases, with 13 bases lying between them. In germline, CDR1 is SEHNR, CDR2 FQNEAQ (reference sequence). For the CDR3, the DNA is TGTGCCAGCAGCTTTAGGTACGGATCTTACGAGCAGTACTTC. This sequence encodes CASSFRYGSYEQYF.

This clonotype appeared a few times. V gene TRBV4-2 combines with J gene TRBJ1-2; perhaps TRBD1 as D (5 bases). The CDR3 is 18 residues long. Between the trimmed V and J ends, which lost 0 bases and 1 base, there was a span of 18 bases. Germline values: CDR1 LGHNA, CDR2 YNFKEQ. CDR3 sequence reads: CASSQDPRGRRVNYGYTF. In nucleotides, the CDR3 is TGTGCCAGCAGCCAAGATCCGAGGGGACGCCGGGTTAACTATGGCTACACCTTC.

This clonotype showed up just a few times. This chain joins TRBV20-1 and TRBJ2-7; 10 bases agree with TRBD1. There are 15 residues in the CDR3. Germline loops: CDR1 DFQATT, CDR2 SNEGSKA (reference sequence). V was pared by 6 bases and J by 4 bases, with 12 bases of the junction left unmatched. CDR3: CSAVKPGQGLYEQYF. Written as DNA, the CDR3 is TGCAGTGCCGTCAAACCGGGACAGGGGTTATACGAGCAGTACTTC.

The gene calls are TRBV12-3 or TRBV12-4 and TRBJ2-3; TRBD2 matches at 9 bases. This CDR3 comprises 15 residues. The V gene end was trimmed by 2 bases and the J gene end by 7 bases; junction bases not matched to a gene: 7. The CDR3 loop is CASSLMVAGEYTQYF. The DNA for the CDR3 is TGTGCCAGCAGTTTAATGGTAGCGGGGGAGTATACGCAGTATTTT.

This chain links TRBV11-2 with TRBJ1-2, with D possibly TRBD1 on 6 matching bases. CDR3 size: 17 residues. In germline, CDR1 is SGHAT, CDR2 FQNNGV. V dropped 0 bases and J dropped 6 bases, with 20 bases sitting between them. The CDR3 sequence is CASSLDSIWGRPDGYTF. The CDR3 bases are TGTGCCAGCAGCTTAGACTCGATTTGGGGGCGACCGGATGGCTACACCTTC.

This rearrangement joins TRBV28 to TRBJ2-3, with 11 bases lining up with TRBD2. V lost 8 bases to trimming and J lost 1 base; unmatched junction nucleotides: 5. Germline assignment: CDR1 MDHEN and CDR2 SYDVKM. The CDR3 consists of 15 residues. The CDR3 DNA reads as TGTGCCAGCGGCAAACTAGCGGGGGGCACAGATACGCAGTATTTT. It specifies CASGKLAGGTDTQYF.

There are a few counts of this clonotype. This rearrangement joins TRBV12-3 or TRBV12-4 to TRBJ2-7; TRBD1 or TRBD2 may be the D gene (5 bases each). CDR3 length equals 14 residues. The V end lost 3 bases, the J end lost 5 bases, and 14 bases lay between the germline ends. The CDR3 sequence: CASSFSGRDDEQYF. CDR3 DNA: TGTGCCAGCAGTTTTTCGGGGCGCGACGACGAGCAGTACTTC.

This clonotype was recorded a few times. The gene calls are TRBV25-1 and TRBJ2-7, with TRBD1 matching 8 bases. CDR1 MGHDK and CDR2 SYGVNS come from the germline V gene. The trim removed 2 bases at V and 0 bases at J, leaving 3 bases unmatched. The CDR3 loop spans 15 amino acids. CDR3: CASSELDRGSYEQYF. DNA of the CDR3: TGTGCCAGCAGTGAACTCGACAGGGGCTCCTACGAGCAGTACTTC.

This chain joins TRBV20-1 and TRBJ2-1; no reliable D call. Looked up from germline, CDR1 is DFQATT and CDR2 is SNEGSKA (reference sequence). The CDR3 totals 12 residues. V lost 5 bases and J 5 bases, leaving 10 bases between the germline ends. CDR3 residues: CSAAPRHNEQFF. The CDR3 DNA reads TGCAGTGCTGCCCCTCGTCACAATGAGCAGTTCTTC.

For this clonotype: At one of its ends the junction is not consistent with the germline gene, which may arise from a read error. CDR3 sequence reads: CASSAGGDFSCNEQFF. The CDR3 bases are TGTGCCAGCAGCGCCGGAGGCGATTTCTCCTGCAATGAGCAGTTCTTC. The rearrangement uses TRBV7-8 and TRBJ2-1; perhaps TRBD2 as D (5 bases). The CDR3 runs 16 residues. The V gene's germline CDR1 is SGHVS and CDR2 FQNEAQ.

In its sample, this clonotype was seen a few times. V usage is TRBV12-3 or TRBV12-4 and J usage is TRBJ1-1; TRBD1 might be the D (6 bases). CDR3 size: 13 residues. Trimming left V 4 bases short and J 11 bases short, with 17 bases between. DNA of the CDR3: TGTGCCAGCAGTTCACAGGGTGAGGTGGGCGCTTTCTTT. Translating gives CASSSQGEVGAFF.

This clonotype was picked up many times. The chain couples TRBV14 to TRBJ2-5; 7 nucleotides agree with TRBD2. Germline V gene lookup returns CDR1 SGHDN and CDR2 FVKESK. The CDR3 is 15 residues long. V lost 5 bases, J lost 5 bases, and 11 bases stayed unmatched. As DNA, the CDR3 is TGTGCCAGCAGCTTACGACTAGCCATAGATGAGACCCAGTACTTC. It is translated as CASSLRLAIDETQYF.

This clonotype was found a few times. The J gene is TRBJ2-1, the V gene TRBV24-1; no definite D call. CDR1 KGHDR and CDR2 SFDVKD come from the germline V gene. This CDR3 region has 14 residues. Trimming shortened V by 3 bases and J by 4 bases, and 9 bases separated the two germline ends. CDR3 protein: CATSDRTEYNEQFF. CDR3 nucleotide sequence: TGTGCCACCAGTGATCGCACAGAATACAATGAGCAGTTCTTC.

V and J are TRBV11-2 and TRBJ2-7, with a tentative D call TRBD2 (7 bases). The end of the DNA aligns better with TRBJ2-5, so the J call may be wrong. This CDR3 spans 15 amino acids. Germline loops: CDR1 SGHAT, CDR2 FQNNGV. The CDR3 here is CASSLVGGAEGTQYF. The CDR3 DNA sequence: TGTGCCAGCAGCTTAGTGGGGGGGGCGGAAGGGACCCAGTACTTC.

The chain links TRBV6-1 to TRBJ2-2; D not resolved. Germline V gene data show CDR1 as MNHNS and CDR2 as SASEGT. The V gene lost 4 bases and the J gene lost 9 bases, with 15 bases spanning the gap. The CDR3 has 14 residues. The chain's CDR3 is CASSADPRARELFF. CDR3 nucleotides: TGTGCCAGCAGTGCTGACCCCAGAGCCCGGGAGCTGTTTTTT.

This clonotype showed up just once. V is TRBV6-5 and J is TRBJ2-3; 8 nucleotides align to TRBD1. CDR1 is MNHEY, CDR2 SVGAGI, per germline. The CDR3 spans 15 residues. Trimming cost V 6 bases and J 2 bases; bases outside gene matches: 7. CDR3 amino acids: CASSRSQGATDTQYF. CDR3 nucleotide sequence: TGTGCCAGCAGCCGCTCGCAGGGGGCCACAGATACGCAGTATTTT.

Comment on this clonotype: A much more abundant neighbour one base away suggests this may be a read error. CDR3 amino acids: CASSLASGHEQYF. In DNA form, the CDR3 reads TGTGCCAGCAGCTTAGCATCTGGCCACGAGCAGTACTTC. The chain recombines TRBV7-3 with TRBJ2-7; D remains unclear. The CDR3 covers 13 residues. Trimming stripped 2 bases from V and 5 bases from J, with 10 bases between. Germline CDR1 SGHTA, CDR2 FQGTGA.

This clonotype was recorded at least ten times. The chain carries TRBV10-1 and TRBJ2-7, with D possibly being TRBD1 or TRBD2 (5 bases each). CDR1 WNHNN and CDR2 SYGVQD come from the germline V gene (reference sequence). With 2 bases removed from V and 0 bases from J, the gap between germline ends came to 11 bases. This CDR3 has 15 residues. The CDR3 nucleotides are TGCGCCAGCAGTGAGGGGACCCTAAGCTCCTACGAGCAGTACTTC. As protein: CASSEGTLSSYEQYF.

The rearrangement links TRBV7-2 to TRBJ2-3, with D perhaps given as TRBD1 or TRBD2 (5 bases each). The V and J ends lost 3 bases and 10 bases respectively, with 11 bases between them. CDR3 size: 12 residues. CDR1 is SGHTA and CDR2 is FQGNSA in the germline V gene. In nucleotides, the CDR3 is TGTGCCAGCAGCTTCAGACTACAGGCGCAGTATTTT. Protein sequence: CASSFRLQAQYF.

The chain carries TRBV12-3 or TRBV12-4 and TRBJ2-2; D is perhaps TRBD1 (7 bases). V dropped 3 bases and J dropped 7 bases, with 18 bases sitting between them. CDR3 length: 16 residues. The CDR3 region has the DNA TGTGCCAGCAGTTTGGGTTTGGCAGGGGGGCACGGGGAGCTGTTTTTT. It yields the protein CASSLGLAGGHGELFF.